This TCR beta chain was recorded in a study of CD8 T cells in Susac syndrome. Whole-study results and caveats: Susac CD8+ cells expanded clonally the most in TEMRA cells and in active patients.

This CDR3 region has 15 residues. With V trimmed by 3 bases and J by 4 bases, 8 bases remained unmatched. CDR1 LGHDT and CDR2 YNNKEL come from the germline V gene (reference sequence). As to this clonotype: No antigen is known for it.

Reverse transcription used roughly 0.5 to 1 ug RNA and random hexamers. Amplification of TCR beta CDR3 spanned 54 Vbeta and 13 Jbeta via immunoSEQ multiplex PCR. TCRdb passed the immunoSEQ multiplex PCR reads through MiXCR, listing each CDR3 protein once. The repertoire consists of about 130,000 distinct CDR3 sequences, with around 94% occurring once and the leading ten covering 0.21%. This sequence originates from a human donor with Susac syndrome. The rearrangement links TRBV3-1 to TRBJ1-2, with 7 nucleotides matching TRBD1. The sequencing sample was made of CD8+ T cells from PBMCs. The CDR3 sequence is CASSHSGQSSYGYTF. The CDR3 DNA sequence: TGTGCCAGCAGCCACTCGGGACAGAGCAGCTATGGCTACACCTTC.